This TCR beta chain stems from a study of cytomegalovirus exposure and HLA in healthy donors. The CDR3 is made up of 17 amino acids. J gave up 1 base and V 0 bases, and 8 bases lay outside the gene matches. Germline values: CDR1 SGHRS, CDR2 YFSETQ. PCR used 60 Vbeta primers and 13 Jbeta primers. This table comes from immunoSEQ multiplex PCR, and its TCRdb copy is limited to in-frame clones, with some not included. This sample has roughly 100,000 clones, with about 80% found just once. Study outcomes and limitations: It was reportedly the case that the classifier diagnosed cytomegalovirus status with high specificity and sensitivity. According to the study, 160 or so TCR beta chains were cytomegalovirus-associated.

To note about this clone: The antigen remains undetermined.

The V call is TRBV5-1, the J call TRBJ2-3, with 7 positions matching TRBD1. The specimen sequenced was PBMCs. This TCR was recovered from a man younger than 45 in good health and CMV-seronegative. The CDR3 DNA follows: TGCGCCAGCAGCTTGGCCGTTACGGACAGGCGCACAGATACGCAGTATTTT. It encodes CASSLAVTDRRTDTQYF.